Detailed here is one T cell receptor beta chain. The antigen is unknown. The V end lost 4 bases, the J end lost 6 bases, and 9 bases lay between the germline ends. This CDR3 spans 13 amino acids. Looked up from germline, CDR1 is MGHRA and CDR2 is YSYEKL. Primers: 60 Vbeta forward and 13 Jbeta reverse. TCRdb's copy holds only in-frame clones and misses some; the assay was immunoSEQ multiplex PCR. Of 150,000 to 200,000 clones detected, approximately 85% appear once; the ten largest clones hold 4.5% to 5.5%. This specimen belongs to a study of cytomegalovirus exposure and HLA in healthy donors. Study conclusions and caveats: The study labeled roughly 160 TCR beta chains cytomegalovirus-associated.

This receptor was identified in a girl aged 5 to 17 in good health and CMV-seropositive. Sequenced sample: PBMCs. The chain couples TRBV4-1 to TRBJ1-4; maybe TRBD1 (6 bases). The CDR3 sequence is CASSLQGDEKLFF. CDR3 sequence (DNA): TGCGCCAGCAGCCTACAGGGAGATGAAAAACTGTTTTTT.